This TCR beta chain was profiled in a study of blood T cell repertoires in COVID-19 (dated by TCRdb to the early 2020s). General notes on the study: Collaborator samples came from the United States, Italy and Spain and covered acute and convalescent phases of COVID-19. The material from the prospective study consisted of cDNA or gDNA derived from T cells, B-cell-depleted T cells, or PBMCs. Deeply sampled blood TCRbeta repertoires from subjects exposed to, actively infected with, or recovered from COVID-19 were included in the dataset. The repertoires were released in a freely available public database intended as a resource for research on the immune response to SARS-CoV-2. Samples were obtained from the ongoing ImmuneRACE study (first 160 participants) and from about 1,300 subjects provided by 6 global collaborators. The sample metadata nearly always contained a de-identified subject ID, COVID-19 status, age in years and sex. Where available, HLA class I and class II types were taken from metadata supplied by the sample provider and were not determined by assay-based typing.

The germline V gene yields MNHEY for CDR1 and SVGAGI for CDR2. The CDR3 has 15 amino acids, counting the end cysteine and phenylalanine. This entry keeps only the CDR3 DNA: 45 bases, framed from base 1. Trimming removed 0 bases from V and 8 bases from J, leaving 11 bases between the germline ends. This clone was counted between two and nine times. What antigen it recognizes has not been identified. It has no much larger one-base neighbor in the sample; base qualities were not kept. Samples from volunteer blood donors who had recovered from COVID-19 were contributed by a second Seattle source. Whole blood was collected in K2EDTA tubes by collaborating institutions according to the institutions' own protocols. For TCRbeta analysis, collaborators shipped samples as frozen whole blood, isolated PBMCs, or DNA extracted from either of those sample types. TCRbeta CDR3 regions were amplified from genomic DNA by means of the immunoSEQ Assay, a bias-controlled multiplex PCR. The published analysis was carried out like this. Within the assay, amplification of reference gene primers was used to estimate how many nucleated cells each sample contained. To quantify the absolute abundance of each unique TCRbeta CDR3 rearrangement, sequence reads were collapsed and filtered. For each sample, productive Simpson clonality was calculated as the square root of Simpson's diversity index over productive rearrangements. As stored in TCRdb, this immuneACCESS dataset retains in-frame rearrangements with V and J assigned. A fraction of the clones does not appear; measured against another copy, unresolved V genes explain less than half of the discrepancy, and the remainder lacks a known reason. V, J and clone size are taken as reported in that table, and D and trimming were inferred from the DNA itself. Within this sample are fewer than 200,000 clones, with 70% to 90% of them counted one time only. The top ten clones comprise under 8.5% of the sample.

What the authors observed across the whole study: Clinical and demographic metadata were provided uncurated, with the amount varying by source and participant.

The sequenced sample was peripheral blood. The rearrangement combines TRBV6-5 with TRBJ1-6; TRBD1 could be the D gene, as 5 bases match. This clonotype was obtained from a man aged 35 to 55 who had recovered from COVID-19. The CDR3 protein is CASSYSRQNDSPLHF. In nucleotides, the sequence is TGTGCCAGCAGTTACTCGAGACAGAACGATTCACCCCTCCACTTT.